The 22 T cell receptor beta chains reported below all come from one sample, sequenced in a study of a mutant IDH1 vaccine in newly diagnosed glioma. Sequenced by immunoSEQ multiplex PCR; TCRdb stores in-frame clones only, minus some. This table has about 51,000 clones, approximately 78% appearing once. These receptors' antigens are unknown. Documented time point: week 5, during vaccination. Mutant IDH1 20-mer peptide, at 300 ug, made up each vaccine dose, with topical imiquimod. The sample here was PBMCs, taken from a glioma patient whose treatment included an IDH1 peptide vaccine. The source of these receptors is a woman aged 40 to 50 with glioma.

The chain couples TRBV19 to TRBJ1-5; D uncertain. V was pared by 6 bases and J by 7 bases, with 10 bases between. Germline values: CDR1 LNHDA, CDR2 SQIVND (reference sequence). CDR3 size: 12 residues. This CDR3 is CASSREGQPQHF. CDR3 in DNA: TGTGCCAGTAGCCGAGAGGGACAGCCCCAGCATTTT.

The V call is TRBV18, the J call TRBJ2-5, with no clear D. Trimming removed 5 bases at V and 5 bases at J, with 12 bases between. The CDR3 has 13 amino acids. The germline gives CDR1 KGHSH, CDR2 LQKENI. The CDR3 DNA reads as TGTGCCAGCTCATCAACACTGTCTGAGACCCAGTACTTC. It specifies CASSSTLSETQYF.

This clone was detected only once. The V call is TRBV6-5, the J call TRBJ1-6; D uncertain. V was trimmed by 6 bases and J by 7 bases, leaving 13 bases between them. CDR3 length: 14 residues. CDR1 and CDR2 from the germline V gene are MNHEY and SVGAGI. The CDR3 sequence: CASSAAASNSPLHF. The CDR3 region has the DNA TGTGCCAGCAGCGCCGCGGCCTCGAATTCACCCCTCCACTTT.

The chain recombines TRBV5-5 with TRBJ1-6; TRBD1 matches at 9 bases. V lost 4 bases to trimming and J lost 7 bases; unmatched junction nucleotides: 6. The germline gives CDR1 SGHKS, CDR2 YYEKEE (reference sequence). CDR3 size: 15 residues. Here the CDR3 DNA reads TGTGCCAGCAGCAACGGGACAGGGAGGAATTCACCCCTCCACTTT. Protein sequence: CASSNGTGRNSPLHF.

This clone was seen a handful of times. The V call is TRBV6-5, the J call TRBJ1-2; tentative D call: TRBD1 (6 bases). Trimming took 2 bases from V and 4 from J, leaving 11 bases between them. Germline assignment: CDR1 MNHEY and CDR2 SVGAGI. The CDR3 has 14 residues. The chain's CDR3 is CASSYGGQPYGYTF. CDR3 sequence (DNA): TGTGCCAGCAGTTACGGCGGACAGCCCTATGGCTACACCTTC.

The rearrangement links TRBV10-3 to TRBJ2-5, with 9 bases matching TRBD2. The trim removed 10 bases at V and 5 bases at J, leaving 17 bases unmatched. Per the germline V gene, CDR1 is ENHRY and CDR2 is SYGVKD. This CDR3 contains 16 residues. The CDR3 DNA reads TGTGCCACCAGGGCGTTTGGCCAGCGGGGGGATGAGACCCAGTACTTC. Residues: CATRAFGQRGDETQYF.

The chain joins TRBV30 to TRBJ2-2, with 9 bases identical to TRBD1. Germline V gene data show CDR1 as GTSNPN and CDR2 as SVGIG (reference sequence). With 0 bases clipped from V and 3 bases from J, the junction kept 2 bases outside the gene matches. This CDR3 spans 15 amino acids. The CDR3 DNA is TGTGCCTGGAGTGTCCGGGACAGGGACACCGGGGAGCTGTTTTTT. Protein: CAWSVRDRDTGELFF.

In DNA form, the CDR3 reads TGCGCCAGCAGCGGTACAGGGAACGAGCAGTACTTC. It specifies CASSGTGNEQYF. The chain has TRBV23-1 and TRBJ2-7; possibly TRBD1 for D (6 bases). TRBV23-1 is classed as an ORF, of uncertain function. This CDR3 comprises 12 residues. Trimming pared 6 bases from V and 5 bases from J, leaving 11 bases between.

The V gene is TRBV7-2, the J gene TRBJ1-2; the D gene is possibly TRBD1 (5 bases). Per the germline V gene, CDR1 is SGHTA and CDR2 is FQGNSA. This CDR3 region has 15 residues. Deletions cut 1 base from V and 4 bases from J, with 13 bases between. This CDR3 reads CASSLDRTRGYGYTF. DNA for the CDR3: TGTGCCAGCAGCTTAGACAGGACTAGGGGCTATGGCTACACCTTC. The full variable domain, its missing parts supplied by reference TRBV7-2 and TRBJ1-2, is GAGVSQSPSNKVTEKGKDVELRCDPISGHTALYWYRQSLGQGLEFLIYFQGNSAPDKSGLPSDRFSAERTGGSVSTLTIQRTQQEDSAVYLCASSLDRTRGYGYTFGSGTRLTVV.

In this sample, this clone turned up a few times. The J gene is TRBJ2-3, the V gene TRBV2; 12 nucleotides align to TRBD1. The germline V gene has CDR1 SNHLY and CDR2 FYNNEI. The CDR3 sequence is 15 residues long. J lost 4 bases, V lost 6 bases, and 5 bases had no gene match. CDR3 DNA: TGTGCCAGCAGCGACCGGGACAGGGGGCCAGATACGCAGTATTTT. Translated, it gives CASSDRDRGPDTQYF.

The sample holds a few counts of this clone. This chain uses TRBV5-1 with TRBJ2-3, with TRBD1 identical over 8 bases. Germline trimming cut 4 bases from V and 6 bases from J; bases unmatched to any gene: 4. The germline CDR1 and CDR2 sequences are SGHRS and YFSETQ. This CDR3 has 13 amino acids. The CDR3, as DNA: TGCGCCAGCAGCCTATACAGGGGGGATACGCAGTATTTT. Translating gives CASSLYRGDTQYF.

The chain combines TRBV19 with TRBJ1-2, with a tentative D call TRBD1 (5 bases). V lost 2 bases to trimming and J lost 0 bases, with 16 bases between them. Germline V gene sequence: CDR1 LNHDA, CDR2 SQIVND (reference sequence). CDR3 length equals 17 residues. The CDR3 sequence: CASSIWDGGTTNYGYTF. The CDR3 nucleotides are TGTGCCAGTAGTATATGGGACGGAGGAACAACTAACTATGGCTACACCTTC.

The CDR3 nucleotides are TGTGCCAGCAGCGGATTACAGGGGAGGAGCACTAATGAAAAACTGTTTTTT. It yields the protein CASSGLQGRSTNEKLFF. The V and J genes are TRBV9 and TRBJ1-4; 7 nucleotides line up with TRBD1. CDR1 is SGDLS and CDR2 is YYNGEE in the germline V gene. Germline trimming cut 3 bases from V and 2 bases from J; bases unmatched to any gene: 10. The CDR3 has 17 amino acids.

CDR3 in DNA: TGCGCCAGCAGCCAGGACAGGGGGGAAAATGGCTACACCTTC. Translating it yields CASSQDRGENGYTF. The V and J genes are TRBV5-1 and TRBJ1-2, with TRBD1 matching 10 bases. This CDR3 spans 14 amino acids. The ends lost 4 bases at V and 6 bases at J; junction bases unmatched: 6. Per germline, CDR1 SGHRS and CDR2 YFSETQ.

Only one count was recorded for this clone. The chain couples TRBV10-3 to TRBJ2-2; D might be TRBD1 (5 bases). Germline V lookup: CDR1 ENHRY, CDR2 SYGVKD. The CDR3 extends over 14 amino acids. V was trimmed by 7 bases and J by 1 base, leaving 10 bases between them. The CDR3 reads CAINPDRNTGELFF. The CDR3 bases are TGTGCCATCAACCCTGACAGGAACACCGGGGAGCTGTTTTTT.

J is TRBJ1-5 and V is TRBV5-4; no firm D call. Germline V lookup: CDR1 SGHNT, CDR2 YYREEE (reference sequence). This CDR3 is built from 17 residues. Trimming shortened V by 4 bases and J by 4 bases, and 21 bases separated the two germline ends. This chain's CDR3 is CASSQRAAITRNQPQHF. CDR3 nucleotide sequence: TGTGCCAGCAGCCAGAGGGCGGCAATAACACGTAATCAGCCCCAGCATTTT.

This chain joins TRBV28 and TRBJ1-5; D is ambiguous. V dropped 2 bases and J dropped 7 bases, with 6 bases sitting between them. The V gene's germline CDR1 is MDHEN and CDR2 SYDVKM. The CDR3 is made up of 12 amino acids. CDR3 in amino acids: CASSLLIQPQHF. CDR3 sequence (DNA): TGTGCCAGCAGTTTACTCATACAGCCCCAGCATTTT.

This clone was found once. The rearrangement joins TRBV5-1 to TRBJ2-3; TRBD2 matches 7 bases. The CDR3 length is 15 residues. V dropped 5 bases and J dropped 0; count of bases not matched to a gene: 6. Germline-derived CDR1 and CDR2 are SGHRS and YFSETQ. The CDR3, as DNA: TGCGCCAGCAGTCTCAGCGGGGCTAGCACAGATACGCAGTATTTT. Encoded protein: CASSLSGASTDTQYF.

The CDR3 DNA is TGTGCCAGCTCGGGTCAGGGGACCGAGACCCAGTACTTC. This gives the protein CASSGQGTETQYF. The V and J genes are TRBV2 and TRBJ2-5; the D gene is possibly TRBD1 (6 bases). Germline V CDR1 and CDR2: SNHLY, FYNNEI. Trimming took 8 bases from V and 5 from J, leaving 15 bases between them. This CDR3 has 13 residues.

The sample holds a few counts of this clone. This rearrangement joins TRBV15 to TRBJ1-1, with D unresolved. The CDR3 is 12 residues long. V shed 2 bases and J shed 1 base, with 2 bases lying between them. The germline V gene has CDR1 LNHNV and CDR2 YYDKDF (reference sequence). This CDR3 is CATSRQNTEAFF. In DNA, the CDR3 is TGTGCCACCAGCAGACAGAACACTGAAGCTTTCTTT.

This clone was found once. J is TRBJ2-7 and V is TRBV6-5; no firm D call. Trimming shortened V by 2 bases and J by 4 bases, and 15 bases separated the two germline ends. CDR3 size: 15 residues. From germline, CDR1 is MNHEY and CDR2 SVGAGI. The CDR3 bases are TGTGCCAGCAGTTACACCCTGGACCGACGATACGAGCAGTACTTC. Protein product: CASSYTLDRRYEQYF.

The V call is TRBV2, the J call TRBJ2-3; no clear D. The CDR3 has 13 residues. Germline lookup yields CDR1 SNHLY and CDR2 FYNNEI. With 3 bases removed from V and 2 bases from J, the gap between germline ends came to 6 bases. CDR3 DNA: TGTGCCAGCAGTGAGGGCGTCACAGATACGCAGTATTTT. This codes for CASSEGVTDTQYF.